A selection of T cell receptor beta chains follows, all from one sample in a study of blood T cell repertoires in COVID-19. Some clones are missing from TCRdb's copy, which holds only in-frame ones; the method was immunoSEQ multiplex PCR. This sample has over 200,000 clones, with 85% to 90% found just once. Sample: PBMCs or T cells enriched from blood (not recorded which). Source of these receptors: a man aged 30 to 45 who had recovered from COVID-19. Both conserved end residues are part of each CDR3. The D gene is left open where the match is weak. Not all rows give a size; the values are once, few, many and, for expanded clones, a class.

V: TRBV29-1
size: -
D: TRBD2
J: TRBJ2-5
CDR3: CSVPSGTQETQYF
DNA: TGCAGCGTTCCTAGCGGAACCCAAGAGACCCAGTACTTC

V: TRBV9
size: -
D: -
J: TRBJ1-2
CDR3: CASSAPGFLWTF
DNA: TGTGCCAGCAGCGCACCGGGATTCCTTTGGACCTTC

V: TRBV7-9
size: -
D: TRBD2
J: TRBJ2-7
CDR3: CASSSGSGGAADYEQYF
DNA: TGTGCCAGCAGCTCCGGGAGCGGGGGGGCCGCGGACTACGAGCAGTACTTC

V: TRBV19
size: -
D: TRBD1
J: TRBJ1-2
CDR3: CASSNRQGANYGYTF
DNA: TGTGCCAGTAGTAACAGACAGGGTGCGAACTATGGCTACACCTTC

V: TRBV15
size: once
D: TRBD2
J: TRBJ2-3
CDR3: CATSGENLAGPTDTQYF
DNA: TGTGCCACCAGCGGCGAAAATTTAGCGGGACCCACAGATACGCAGTATTTT

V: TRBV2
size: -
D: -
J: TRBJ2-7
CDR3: CASRRGTNEQYF
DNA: TGTGCCAGCCGCAGGGGAACAAACGAGCAGTACTTC

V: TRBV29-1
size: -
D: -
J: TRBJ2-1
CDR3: CSVDQVLYNEQFF
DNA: TGCAGCGTTGACCAGGTTCTCTACAATGAGCAGTTCTTC

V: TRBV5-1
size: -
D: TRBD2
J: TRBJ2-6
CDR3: CASSWTSEGANVLTF
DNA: TGCGCCAGCAGCTGGACTAGCGAAGGGGCCAACGTCCTGACTTTC

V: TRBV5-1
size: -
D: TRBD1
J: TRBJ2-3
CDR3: CASSQTGAALGTQYF
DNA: TGCGCCAGCAGTCAGACAGGGGCGGCCCTTGGTACGCAGTATTTT

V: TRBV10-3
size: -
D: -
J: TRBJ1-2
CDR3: CAISGFLRTDYYGYTF
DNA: TGTGCCATCAGTGGGTTCTTGAGGACAGATTACTATGGCTACACCTTC

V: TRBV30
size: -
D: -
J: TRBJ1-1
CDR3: CAWIYTEAFF
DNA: TGTGCCTGGATCTACACTGAAGCTTTCTTT

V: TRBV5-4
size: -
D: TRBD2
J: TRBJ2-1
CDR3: CASSFGTSGSNEQFF
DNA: TGTGCCAGCAGCTTCGGGACTAGCGGGAGTAATGAGCAGTTCTTC

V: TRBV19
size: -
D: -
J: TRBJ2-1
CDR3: CASSIQGPSYNEQFF
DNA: TGTGCCAGTAGTATACAGGGGCCTTCCTACAATGAGCAGTTCTTC

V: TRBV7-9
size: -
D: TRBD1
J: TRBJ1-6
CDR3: CASSLRTGDSPLHF
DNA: TGTGCCAGCAGCTTACGGACAGGGGATTCACCCCTCCACTTT

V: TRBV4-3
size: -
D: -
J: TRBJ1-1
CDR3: CASSQENSPEAFF
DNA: TGCGCCAGCAGCCAAGAGAATAGTCCGGAGGCTTTCTTT

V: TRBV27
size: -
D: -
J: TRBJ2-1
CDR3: CASSLSLVGWDNEQFF
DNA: TGTGCCAGCAGTTTATCGCTTGTCGGGTGGGACAATGAGCAGTTCTTC

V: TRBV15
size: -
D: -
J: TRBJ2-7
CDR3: CATSRRTTLEQYF
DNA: TGTGCCACCAGCAGGAGGACAACTTTGGAGCAGTACTTC

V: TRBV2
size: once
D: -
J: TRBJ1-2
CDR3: CASTPGYGYTF
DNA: TGTGCCAGCACCCCCGGGTATGGCTACACCTTC

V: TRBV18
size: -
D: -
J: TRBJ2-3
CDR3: CASSWASSTDTQYF
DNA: TGTGCCAGCTCGTGGGCTTCTAGCACAGATACGCAGTATTTT

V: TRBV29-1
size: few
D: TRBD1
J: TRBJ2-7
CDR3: CSVGGGTGTYEQYF
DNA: TGCAGCGTTGGAGGGGGGACAGGAACCTACGAGCAGTACTTC

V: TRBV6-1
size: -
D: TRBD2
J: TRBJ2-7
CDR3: CASSEDPSGSYEQYF
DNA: TGTGCCAGCAGTGAAGACCCTAGCGGCTCCTACGAGCAGTACTTC

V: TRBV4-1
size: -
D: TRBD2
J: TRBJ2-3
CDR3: CASSQVTTGTRETQYF
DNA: TGCGCCAGCAGCCAAGTAACCACCGGGACTAGAGAAACGCAGTATTTT

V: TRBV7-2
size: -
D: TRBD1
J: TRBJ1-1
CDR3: CASSPGGPEAFF
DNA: TGTGCCAGCAGCCCAGGGGGCCCTGAAGCTTTCTTT

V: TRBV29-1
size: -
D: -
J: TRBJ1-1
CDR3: CSVEQGLLMNTEAFF
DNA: TGCAGCGTTGAACAGGGCCTACTTATGAACACTGAAGCTTTCTTT

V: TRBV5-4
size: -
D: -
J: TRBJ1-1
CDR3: CASIKVPGTEAFF
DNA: TGTGCCAGCATCAAAGTACCAGGCACTGAAGCTTTCTTT

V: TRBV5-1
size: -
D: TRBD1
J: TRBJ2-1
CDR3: CASSLRQGWGNEQFF
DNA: TGCGCCAGCAGCTTAAGACAGGGCTGGGGCAATGAGCAGTTCTTC

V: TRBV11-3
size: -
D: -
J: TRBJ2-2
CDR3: CASSLGGPSTGELFF
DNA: TGTGCCAGCAGCTTAGGGGGGCCGAGCACCGGGGAGCTGTTTTTT

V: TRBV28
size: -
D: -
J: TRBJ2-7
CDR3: CASISGQTGSYEQYF
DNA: TGTGCCAGCATCAGCGGACAGACCGGCTCCTACGAGCAGTACTTC

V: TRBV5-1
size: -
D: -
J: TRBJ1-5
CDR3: CASSLGPGYDQPQHF
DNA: TGCGCCAGCAGCTTGGGGCCAGGGTACGATCAGCCCCAGCATTTT

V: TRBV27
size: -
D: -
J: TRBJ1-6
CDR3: CASGPWRGENSPLHF
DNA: TGTGCCAGCGGCCCCTGGCGGGGTGAGAATTCACCCCTCCACTTT

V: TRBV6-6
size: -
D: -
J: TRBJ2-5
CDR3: CASRISDIPQETQYF
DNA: TGTGCCAGCAGGATATCGGACATTCCCCAAGAGACCCAGTACTTC

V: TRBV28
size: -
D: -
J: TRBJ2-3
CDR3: CASSPERTVTDTQYF
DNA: TGTGCCAGCAGTCCTGAACGGACAGTCACAGATACGCAGTATTTT

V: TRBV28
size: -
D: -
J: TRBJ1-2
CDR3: CASSLSGNYGYTF
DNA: TGTGCCAGCAGTTTATCGGGGAACTATGGCTACACCTTC

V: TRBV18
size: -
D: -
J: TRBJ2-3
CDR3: CASSPGQPSTDTQYF
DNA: TGTGCCAGCTCACCAGGACAGCCAAGCACAGATACGCAGTATTTT

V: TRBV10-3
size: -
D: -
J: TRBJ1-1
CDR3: CAIQKQGNTEAFF
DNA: TGTGCCATACAGAAACAGGGGAACACTGAAGCTTTCTTT

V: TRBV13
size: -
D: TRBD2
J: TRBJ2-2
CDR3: CASSLVSRLAGGPDTGELFF
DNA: TGTGCCAGCAGCTTAGTCTCTAGGCTAGCGGGGGGGCCCGACACCGGGGAGCTGTTTTTT

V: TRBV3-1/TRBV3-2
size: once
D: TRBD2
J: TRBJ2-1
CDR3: CASNLLAGGGNEQFF
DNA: TGTGCCAGCAACCTACTAGCGGGGGGCGGGAATGAGCAGTTCTTC

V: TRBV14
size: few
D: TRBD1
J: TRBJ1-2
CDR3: CASSQGSGQDRVKSGYTF
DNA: TGTGCCAGCAGCCAAGGATCCGGCCAGGACAGGGTGAAAAGTGGCTACACCTTC

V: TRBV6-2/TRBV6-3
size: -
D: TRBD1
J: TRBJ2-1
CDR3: CASSRVQRSGQGYNEQFF
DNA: TGTGCCAGCAGCCGTGTGCAACGTTCGGGACAGGGCTACAATGAGCAGTTCTTC

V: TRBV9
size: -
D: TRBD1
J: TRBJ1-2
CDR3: CASSQGGQGAGYTF
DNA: TGTGCCAGCAGCCAGGGGGGGCAGGGGGCTGGCTACACCTTC

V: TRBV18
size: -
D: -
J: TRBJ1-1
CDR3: CASSQQGTEAFF
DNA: TGTGCCAGCTCACAACAGGGCACTGAAGCTTTCTTT

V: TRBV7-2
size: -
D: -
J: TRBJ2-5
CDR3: CASNGGETQYF
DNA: TGTGCCAGCAACGGGGGAGAGACCCAGTACTTC

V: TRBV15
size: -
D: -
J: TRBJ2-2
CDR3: CATSRATGMSTGELFF
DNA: TGTGCCACCAGCAGAGCTACAGGGATGAGCACCGGGGAGCTGTTTTTT

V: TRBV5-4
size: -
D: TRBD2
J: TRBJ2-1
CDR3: CASGLAGGRNEQFF
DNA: TGTGCCAGCGGGCTAGCGGGGGGTAGAAATGAGCAGTTCTTC

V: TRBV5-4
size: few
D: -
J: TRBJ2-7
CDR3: CASSPRDGLYEQYF
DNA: TGTGCCAGCAGCCCGCGGGACGGCCTCTACGAGCAGTACTTC

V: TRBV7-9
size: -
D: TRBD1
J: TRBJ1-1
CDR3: CASSSTDRGTEAFF
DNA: TGTGCCAGCAGCTCTACGGACAGGGGCACTGAAGCTTTCTTT

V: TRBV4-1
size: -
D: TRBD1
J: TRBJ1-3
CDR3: CASSQPGQEKGNTIYF
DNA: TGCGCCAGCAGCCAACCGGGACAGGAGAAAGGAAACACCATATATTTT

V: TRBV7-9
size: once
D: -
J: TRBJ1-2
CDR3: CASSLGGDYFYGYTF
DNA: TGTGCCAGCAGCTTGGGAGGGGATTACTTCTATGGCTACACCTTC

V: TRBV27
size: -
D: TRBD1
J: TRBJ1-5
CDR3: CASSIQGAGSNQPQHF
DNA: TGTGCCAGCAGCATTCAGGGGGCTGGTAGCAATCAGCCCCAGCATTTT

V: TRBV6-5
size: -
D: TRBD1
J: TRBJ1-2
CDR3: CASSYAPGQANYGYTF
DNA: TGTGCCAGCAGTTACGCTCCGGGACAGGCTAACTATGGCTACACCTTC

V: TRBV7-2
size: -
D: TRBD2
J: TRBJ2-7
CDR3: CASSPRTSGVYEQYF
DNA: TGTGCCAGCAGCCCGAGGACTAGCGGGGTCTACGAGCAGTACTTC

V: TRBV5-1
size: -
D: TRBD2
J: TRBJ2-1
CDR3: CASSLAPSGRIFLSYNEQFF
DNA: TGCGCCAGCAGCTTGGCCCCTAGCGGGAGAATTTTTCTGTCCTACAATGAGCAGTTCTTC

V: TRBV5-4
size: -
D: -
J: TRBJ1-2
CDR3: CASSLWGRADYGYTF
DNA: TGTGCCAGCAGCCTGTGGGGGAGGGCCGACTATGGCTACACCTTC

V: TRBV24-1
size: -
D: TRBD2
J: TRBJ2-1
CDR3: CATSDAKLAGGKSSYNEQFF
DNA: TGTGCCACCAGTGACGCAAAACTAGCGGGAGGGAAAAGCTCCTACAATGAGCAGTTCTTC

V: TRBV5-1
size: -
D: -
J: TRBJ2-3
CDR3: CASSGPLSTDTQYF
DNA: TGCGCCAGCAGCGGGCCGTTGAGCACAGATACGCAGTATTTT